This T cell receptor (beta chain) was profiled in a study of blood T cell repertoires in COVID-19. Study in general: Sites across the United States, Italy and Spain contributed samples from acute and convalescent COVID-19.

Germline V gene lookup returns CDR1 SGHVS and CDR2 FQNEAQ. V shed 5 bases, J shed 3 bases, and the junction held 2 bases outside the gene matches. This CDR3 has 13 residues. Original processing methods: Estimation of nucleated cell counts was performed using reference gene primer amplification. Using immunoSEQ multiplex PCR, the repertoire was profiled, and TCRdb retains in-frame clones only, with some absent. The V and J calls and clone size are taken from that table; D and trimming were inferred from the DNA. The top ten clones hold 10% to 15% of a sample with tens of thousands of clones, about 90% of them seen once.

The sequence was obtained from a man aged 80 or over with acute or convalescent COVID-19. The gene calls are TRBV7-8 and TRBJ1-1, with 8 bases fitting TRBD1. Sequenced input: peripheral blood. CDR3 DNA: TGTGCCAGCAGCAGGACAGGGCACACTGAAGCTTTCTTT. As protein: CASSRTGHTEAFF.